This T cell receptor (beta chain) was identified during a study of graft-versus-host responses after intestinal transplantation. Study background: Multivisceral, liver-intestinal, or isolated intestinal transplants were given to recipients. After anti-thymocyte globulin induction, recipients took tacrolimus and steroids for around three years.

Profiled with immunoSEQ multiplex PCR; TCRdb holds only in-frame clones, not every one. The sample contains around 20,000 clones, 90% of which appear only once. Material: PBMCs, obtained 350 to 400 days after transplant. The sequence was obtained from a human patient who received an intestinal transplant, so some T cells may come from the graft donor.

The CDR3 reads CASSAEASGTDTQYF. The CDR3 nucleotides read TGTGCCAGCAGTGCCGAGGCTAGCGGGACAGATACGCAGTATTTT. The chain joins TRBV6-4 to TRBJ2-3; 8 bases align to TRBD2. The CDR3 is 15 amino acids. Looked up from germline, CDR1 is MRHNA and CDR2 is SNTAGT. J lost 3 bases, V lost 4 bases, and 6 bases had no gene match.